This TCR beta chain was found in a study of OX40 agonist ivuxolimab in advanced cancers. Study-level information: Ivuxolimab was delivered to patients intravenously every 2 weeks at doses spanning 0.01 to 10 mg/kg.

The method was immunoSEQ multiplex PCR; TCRdb's version includes in-frame clones alone and lacks a portion of them. The sample has roughly 80,000 clones, around four fifths seen once; the top ten hold 1.5% to 2%. This CDR3 comprises 14 residues. Germline-derived CDR1 and CDR2 are MNHEY and SMNVEV (reference sequence). V lost 3 bases and J lost 5, with 13 bases in between. The material was CD4+ or CD8+ T cells sorted from blood, obtained in a trial of the OX40 agonist ivuxolimab. This TCR was recovered from an adult with an advanced solid tumor such as melanoma, head and neck, liver or kidney cancer. The chain recombines TRBV27 with TRBJ2-5; tentative D call: TRBD2 (6 bases). Here the CDR3 DNA reads TGTGCCAGCAGTTTTAGGAGGGAAGGGGAGACCCAGTACTTC. The encoded protein is CASSFRREGETQYF.